Following are 9 T cell receptor beta chains from one sample sequenced in a study of cytomegalovirus exposure and HLA in healthy donors. It was with 60 Vbeta and 13 Jbeta primers that the PCR ran. The assay was immunoSEQ multiplex PCR, and TCRdb's table has in-frame clones only and misses some. The data contain over 130,000 clones, 79% of them singletons. The sequencing sample was made of PBMCs. These receptor sequences come from a man aged 45-60 years in good health and CMV-seropositive.

The gene calls are TRBV27 and TRBJ1-2; D may be TRBD1 (5 bases). The CDR3 runs 13 residues. With 2 bases removed from V and 8 bases from J, the gap between germline ends came to 12 bases. Looked up from germline, CDR1 is MNHEY and CDR2 is SMNVEV (reference sequence). This CDR3 reads CASSLRPGEGYTF. As DNA, the CDR3 is TGTGCCAGCAGTTTACGTCCGGGGGAGGGCTACACCTTC.

This clone was recorded a few times. The chain joins TRBV5-1 to TRBJ2-7; D is perhaps TRBD1 (5 bases). The CDR3 is made up of 15 amino acids. Looked up from germline, CDR1 is SGHRS and CDR2 is YFSETQ. The V end was cut by 0 bases, the J end by 1 base, with 11 bases between. The CDR3: CASSLVGQTSYEQYF. In DNA, the CDR3 is TGCGCCAGCAGCTTGGTGGGGCAGACTTCCTACGAGCAGTACTTC.

The table lists this clone with a count of one. One junction end does not reproduce the germline sequence, and a read error may be involved. This chain uses TRBV7-9 with TRBJ2-1, with unresolved D. The germline CDR1 and CDR2 sequences are SEHNR and FQNEAQ (reference sequence). The CDR3 loop spans 12 amino acids. CDR3 in DNA: TGTTCCAGCAGCTTAGGTTCGGATGAGCAGTTCTTC. Translating it yields CSSSLGSDEQFF.

This chain connects TRBV27 to TRBJ2-5, with TRBD2 matching 8 bases. The CDR3 runs 17 residues. With 5 bases clipped from V and 0 bases from J, the junction kept 11 bases outside the gene matches. CDR1 is MNHEY, CDR2 SMNVEV, per germline (reference sequence). CDR3 in DNA: TGTGCCAGCAGTCCGGGGACTAGACTCACGTACCAAGAGACCCAGTACTTC. Protein sequence: CASSPGTRLTYQETQYF.

This chain uses TRBV2 with TRBJ1-6; D is unresolved. Germline V lookup: CDR1 SNHLY, CDR2 FYNNEI. Trimming took 1 base from V and 11 from J, leaving 9 bases between them. The CDR3 has 13 residues. The CDR3: CASSEEAHPPLHF. Written as DNA, the CDR3 is TGTGCCAGCAGTGAAGAAGCCCATCCACCCCTCCACTTT.

The CDR3 bases are TGTGCCTGGAGTGTACTCGGCAGCGGGCAGACCCAGTACTTC. This gives the protein CAWSVLGSGQTQYF. The V and J genes are TRBV30 and TRBJ2-5; a possible D gene is TRBD2 (6 bases). V was trimmed by 0 bases and J by 6 bases, leaving 14 bases between them. This CDR3 has 14 amino acids. CDR1 is GTSNPN and CDR2 is SVGIG in the germline V gene (reference sequence).

V is TRBV5-5 and J is TRBJ1-5, with 8 bases identical to TRBD1. The CDR3 has 15 amino acids. Losses at the gene ends were 4 bases for V and 5 bases for J; bases not matched to a gene: 8. CDR1 is SGHKS, CDR2 YYEKEE, per germline (reference sequence). In nucleotides, the CDR3 is TGTGCCAGCAGCCCGACAGGGGCCTCTTATCAGCCCCAGCATTTT. Translation gives CASSPTGASYQPQHF.

This clone was found once. The chain combines TRBV5-6 with TRBJ1-5; TRBD1 aligns across 7 bases. The trim removed 5 bases at V and 5 bases at J, leaving 7 bases unmatched. CDR3 length: 14 residues. Germline loops: CDR1 SGHDT, CDR2 YYEEEE. The CDR3 DNA reads as TGTGCCAGCAGTCAGACAGGGTTCGATCAGCCCCAGCATTTT. This codes for CASSQTGFDQPQHF.

The table lists this clone with a few counts. The chain recombines TRBV6-1 with TRBJ2-7, with D perhaps TRBD1 (6 bases). Trimming pared 2 bases from V and 4 bases from J, leaving 15 bases between. The V gene's germline CDR1 is MNHNS and CDR2 SASEGT. The CDR3 covers 15 residues. CDR3 bases: TGTGCCAGCAGTGAATACGCAGGGGTCGGGTACGAGCAGTACTTC. It specifies CASSEYAGVGYEQYF.